This T cell receptor beta chain appears in the sequencing data of a study of cytomegalovirus exposure and HLA in healthy donors. The study, taken as a whole, reports: Most TCR sequences showed up rarely, but some public TCRs showed up in many donors. Reports described diagnosis of cytomegalovirus status by the classifier as highly specific and sensitive.

Some clones are missing from TCRdb's copy, which holds only in-frame ones; the method was immunoSEQ multiplex PCR. Counted here are 150,000 to 200,000 clones, 86% occurring once; the ten biggest clones make up 5.7%. As regards this clone: Its target is unknown.

The J segment lost 3 bases and the V segment lost 4 bases, leaving 7 bases of the junction unmatched. Germline-derived CDR1 and CDR2 are SGHDT and YYEEEE. The CDR3 is 16 amino acids. The source is a woman younger than 45 in good health and CMV-seronegative. J is TRBJ2-1 and V is TRBV5-6, with 10 bases aligning to TRBD2. Sequenced input: PBMCs. CDR3 sequence: CASSVLAGLIYNEQFF. The CDR3, as DNA: TGTGCCAGCAGCGTACTAGCGGGGCTAATCTACAATGAGCAGTTCTTC.